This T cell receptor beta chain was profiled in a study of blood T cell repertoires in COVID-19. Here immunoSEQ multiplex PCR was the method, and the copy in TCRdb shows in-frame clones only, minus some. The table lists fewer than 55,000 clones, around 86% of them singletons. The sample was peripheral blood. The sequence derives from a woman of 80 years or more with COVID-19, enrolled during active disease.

CDR3 nucleotides: TGTGCCAGCAGCTTATGGACAGCCTACAATGAGCAGTTCTTC. Its protein is CASSLWTAYNEQFF. This chain uses TRBV13 with TRBJ2-1, with D possibly matching TRBD1 (6 bases). This CDR3 is 14 amino acids long. CDR1 and CDR2 from the germline V gene are PRHDT and FYEKMQ (reference sequence). Trimming pared 2 bases from V and 2 bases from J, leaving 7 bases between.